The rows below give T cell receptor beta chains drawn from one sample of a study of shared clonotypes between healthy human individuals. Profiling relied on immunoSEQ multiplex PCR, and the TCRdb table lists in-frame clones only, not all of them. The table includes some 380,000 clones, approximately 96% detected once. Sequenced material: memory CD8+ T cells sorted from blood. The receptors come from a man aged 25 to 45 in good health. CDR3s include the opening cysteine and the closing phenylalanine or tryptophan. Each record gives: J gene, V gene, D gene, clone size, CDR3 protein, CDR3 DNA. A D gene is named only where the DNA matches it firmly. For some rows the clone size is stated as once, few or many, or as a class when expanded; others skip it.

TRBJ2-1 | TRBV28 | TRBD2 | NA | CASSPSGRAYNEQFF | TGTGCCAGCAGTCCGAGCGGGAGGGCCTACAATGAGCAGTTCTTC
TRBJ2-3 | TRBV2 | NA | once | CASRGGADVYTQYF | TGTGCCAGCAGGGGGGGGGCCGACGTCTATACGCAGTATTTT
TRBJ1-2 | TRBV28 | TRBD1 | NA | CASSSASQGAWGYTF | TGTGCCAGCAGTTCCGCCTCACAGGGGGCGTGGGGCTACACCTTC
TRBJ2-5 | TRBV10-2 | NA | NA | CASSVSFPVWGTQYF | TGCGCCAGCAGTGTGAGTTTTCCGGTCTGGGGGACCCAGTACTTC
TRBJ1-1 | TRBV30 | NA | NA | CAWSRRVLLMNTEAFF | TGTGCCTGGAGTCGGAGGGTCCTCCTCATGAACACTGAAGCTTTCTTT
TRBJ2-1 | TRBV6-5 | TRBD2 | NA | CASSRAGGPNEQFF | TGTGCCAGCAGTCGAGCGGGAGGGCCAAATGAGCAGTTCTTC
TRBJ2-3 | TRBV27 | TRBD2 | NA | CASSYRLAGPTSTDTQYF | TGTGCCAGCAGTTATCGACTAGCGGGACCAACTAGCACAGATACGCAGTATTTT
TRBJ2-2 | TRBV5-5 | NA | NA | CASSLVPGTNTGELFF | TGTGCCAGCAGCTTGGTCCCGGGTACGAACACCGGGGAGCTGTTTTTT
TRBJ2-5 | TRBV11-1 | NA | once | CASSLDMETQYF | TGTGCCAGCAGCTTAGATATGGAGACCCAGTACTTC
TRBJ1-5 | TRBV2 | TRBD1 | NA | CASSELQGAGNQPQHF | TGTGCCAGCAGTGAATTGCAGGGGGCTGGCAATCAGCCCCAGCATTTT
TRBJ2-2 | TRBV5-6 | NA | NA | CASSFPGPRGNTGELFF | TGTGCCAGCAGCTTTCCAGGGCCTCGGGGGAACACCGGGGAGCTGTTTTTT
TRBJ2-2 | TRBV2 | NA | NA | CASMEETVPGELFF | TGTGCCAGCATGGAAGAGACAGTCCCCGGGGAGCTGTTTTTT
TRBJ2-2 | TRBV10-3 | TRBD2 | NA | CAITGTSGNTGELFF | TGTGCCATCACCGGGACTAGCGGGAACACCGGGGAGCTGTTTTTT
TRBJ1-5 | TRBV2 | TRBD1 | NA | CASSYRGQMNQPQHF | TGTGCCAGCAGTTACAGGGGACAGATGAATCAGCCCCAGCATTTT
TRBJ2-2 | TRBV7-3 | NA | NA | CASSSVLAGELFF | TGTGCCAGCAGCTCGGTTTTAGCAGGGGAGCTGTTTTTT
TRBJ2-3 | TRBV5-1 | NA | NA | CASSLGVQPDTQYF | TGCGCCAGCAGCTTGGGGGTCCAACCAGATACGCAGTATTTT
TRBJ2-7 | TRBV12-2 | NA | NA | CASPTGTSAAYEQYF | TGTGCAAGTCCCACCGGGACTAGCGCCGCCTACGAGCAGTACTTC
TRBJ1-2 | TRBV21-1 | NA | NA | CASSKVWIGGVYTF | TGTGCCAGCAGCAAAGTGTGGATCGGGGGAGTTTACACCTTC
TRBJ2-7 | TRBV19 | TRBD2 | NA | CASSILAGYEQYF | TGTGCCAGTAGTATTCTAGCGGGCTACGAGCAGTACTTC
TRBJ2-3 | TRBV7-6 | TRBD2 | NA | CASSDYGLAEGRTDTQYF | TGTGCCAGCAGCGACTATGGACTAGCGGAGGGGCGCACAGATACGCAGTATTTT
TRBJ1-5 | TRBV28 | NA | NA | CARERVFNQPQHF | TGTGCCAGGGAGAGGGTATTCAATCAGCCCCAGCATTTT
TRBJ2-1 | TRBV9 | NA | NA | CASSVDESAYNEQFF | TGTGCCAGCAGCGTAGATGAAAGCGCCTACAATGAGCAGTTCTTC
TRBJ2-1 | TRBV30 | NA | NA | CAWVESGSQFF | TGTGCCTGGGTAGAGTCCGGGTCCCAGTTCTTC
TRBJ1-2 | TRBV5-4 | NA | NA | CASSLVLGGYTF | TGTGCCAGCAGCTTGGTTCTAGGTGGCTACACCTTC
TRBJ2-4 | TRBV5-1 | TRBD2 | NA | CASSLTGGGKNIQYF | TGCGCCAGCAGCTTGACGGGGGGAGGCAAAAACATTCAGTACTTC
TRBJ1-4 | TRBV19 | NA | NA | CASSTRGGTNEKLFF | TGTGCCAGTAGTACCAGGGGTGGTACTAATGAAAAACTGTTTTTT
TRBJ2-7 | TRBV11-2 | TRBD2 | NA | CASSLVLGGRFAEQYF | TGTGCCAGCAGCTTAGTACTGGGCGGGAGGTTTGCCGAGCAGTACTTC
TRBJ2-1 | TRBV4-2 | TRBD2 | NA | CASSQESSGSRNEQFF | TGTGCCAGCAGCCAAGAGTCTAGCGGGAGTCGGAATGAGCAGTTCTTC
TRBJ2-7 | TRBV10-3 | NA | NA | CAISTARDKLVQQYF | TGTGCCATCTCTACCGCCCGGGACAAGCTAGTGCAGCAGTACTTC
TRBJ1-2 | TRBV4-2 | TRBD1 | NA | CASSQEFQGAPNYGYTF | TGTGCCAGCAGCCAAGAGTTTCAGGGGGCGCCCAACTATGGCTACACCTTC
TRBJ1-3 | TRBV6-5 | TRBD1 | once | CASSKQGLGNTIYF | TGTGCCAGCAGTAAACAGGGGCTGGGAAACACCATATATTTT
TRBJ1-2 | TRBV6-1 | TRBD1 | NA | CASSGQGYGYTF | TGTGCCAGCAGTGGACAGGGGTATGGCTACACCTTC
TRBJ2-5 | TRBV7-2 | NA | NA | CASSPRGERETQYF | TGTGCCAGCAGCCCCAGGGGGGAGAGGGAGACCCAGTACTTC
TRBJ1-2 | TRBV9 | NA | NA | CASSALQGGYTF | TGTGCCAGCAGCGCCCTACAGGGCGGCTACACCTTC
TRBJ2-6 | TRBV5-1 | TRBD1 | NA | CASTLGPGQRIFGANVLTF | TGCGCCAGCACCTTAGGACCGGGACAGCGTATATTTGGGGCCAACGTCCTGACTTTC
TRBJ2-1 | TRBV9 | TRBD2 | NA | CASSAGAGVRNEQFF | TGTGCCAGCAGCGCTGGAGCGGGAGTAAGGAATGAGCAGTTCTTC
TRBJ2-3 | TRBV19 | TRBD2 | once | CASSSRRAGGDTQYF | TGTGCCAGTAGTAGCCGGAGGGCCGGGGGGGATACGCAGTATTTT
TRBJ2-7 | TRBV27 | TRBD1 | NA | CASSLSRGNAYEQYF | TGTGCCAGCAGTTTGTCCAGGGGGAATGCCTACGAGCAGTACTTC
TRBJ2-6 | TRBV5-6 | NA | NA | CASSSPNRMLYGANVLTF | TGTGCCAGCAGCTCACCGAACAGGATGCTATATGGGGCCAACGTCCTGACTTTC
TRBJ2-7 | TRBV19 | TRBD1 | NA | CASSILTGWGYEQYF | TGTGCCAGTAGTATTCTGACAGGGTGGGGGTACGAGCAGTACTTC
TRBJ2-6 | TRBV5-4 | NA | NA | CASSLDLTGGANVLTF | TGTGCCAGCAGCTTGGATTTGACAGGTGGGGCCAACGTCCTGACTTTC
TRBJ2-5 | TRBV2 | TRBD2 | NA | CASSTSGTPPTQYF | TGTGCCAGCAGCACTAGCGGGACCCCGCCGACCCAGTACTTC
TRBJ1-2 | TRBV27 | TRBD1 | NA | CASRLTGDYGYTF | TGTGCCAGCAGACTGACAGGGGACTATGGCTACACCTTC
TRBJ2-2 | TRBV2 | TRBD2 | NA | CASRGLATNTGELFF | TGTGCCAGCAGGGGACTAGCCACGAACACCGGGGAGCTGTTTTTT
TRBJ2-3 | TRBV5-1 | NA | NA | CASSPLDPRGTDTQYF | TGCGCCAGCAGCCCCCTAGACCCCCGGGGGACAGATACGCAGTATTTT
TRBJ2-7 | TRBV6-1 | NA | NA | CASSFRGEQYF | TGTGCCAGCAGTTTCAGGGGTGAGCAGTACTTC
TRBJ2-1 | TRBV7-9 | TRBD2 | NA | CASSSLAKSSYNEQFF | TGTGCCAGCAGCTCACTAGCGAAGAGCTCCTACAATGAGCAGTTCTTC
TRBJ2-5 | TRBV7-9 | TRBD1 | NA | CASSSTEGALLQETQYF | TGTGCCAGCAGCTCAACCGAGGGGGCCTTACTGCAAGAGACCCAGTACTTC